This T cell receptor (beta chain) appears in the sequencing data of a study of shared clonotypes between healthy human individuals. Regarding the study as a whole: Clonotype sharing among donors was expected to depend on sequencing depth.

TCRdb's table, derived via immunoSEQ multiplex PCR, lists solely in-frame clones and lacks some. The repertoire holds over 400,000 clones, with about 85% as singletons. For this clone: Its cognate antigen is unknown.

Sequenced input: PBMCs. The receptor's source is a woman aged 40 to 49 in good health. Some clones in this sample may be carry-over from other donors' samples.

CDR3 residues: CASSSRGSNQPQHF. In nucleotides, the CDR3 is TGTGCCAGCAGTAGCAGGGGGAGCAATCAGCCCCAGCATTTT. The chain is built from TRBV6-1 and TRBJ1-5, with 7 bases fitting TRBD1. CDR1 and CDR2 from the germline V gene are MNHNS and SASEGT. The length of the CDR3 is 14 residues. Trimming removed 5 bases from V and 1 base from J; junction bases left unmatched: 2.